These 4 T cell receptor beta chains came from one sample sequenced in a study of blood T cell repertoires in COVID-19. Assay: immunoSEQ multiplex PCR; the TCRdb copy retains only in-frame clones and omits some. The data show 250,000 to 300,000 clones, 88% seen once. Sequencing was performed on peripheral blood. These receptors all stem from a woman aged 30 to 39 with COVID-19, enrolled during active disease.

This chain connects TRBV7-2 to TRBJ2-7, with 8 bases fitting TRBD2. Germline loops: CDR1 SGHTA, CDR2 FQGNSA. The CDR3 totals 16 residues. Losses at the gene ends were 6 bases for V and 7 bases for J; bases not matched to a gene: 17. The CDR3 region is CASRPAPGLGGPEQYF. The CDR3 DNA reads TGTGCCAGCAGACCTGCTCCGGGACTAGGGGGACCGGAGCAGTACTTC.

The gene calls are TRBV2 and TRBJ2-5; TRBD1 might be the D (5 bases). CDR1 and CDR2 from the germline V gene are SNHLY and FYNNEI. CDR3 length equals 15 residues. V dropped 2 bases and J dropped 5 bases, with 15 bases sitting between them. In nucleotides, the CDR3 is TGTGCCAGCAGTGAAAGGGGCAGGGCGCAGGAGACCCAGTACTTC. Residues: CASSERGRAQETQYF. The full variable domain, its missing parts supplied by reference TRBV2 and TRBJ2-5, is EPEVTQTPSHQVTQMGQEVILRCVPISNHLYFYWYRQILGQKVEFLVSFYNNEISEKSEIFDDQFSVERPDGSNFTLKIRSTKLEDSAMYFCASSERGRAQETQYFGPGTRLLVL.

The chain employs TRBV6-5 and TRBJ2-3, with 8 bases that match TRBD1. CDR3 length: 16 residues. Germline assignment: CDR1 MNHEY and CDR2 SVGAGI. Trimming at V came to 0 bases and at J to 2 bases, leaving 4 bases not matched to a gene. The CDR3 bases are TGTGCCAGCAGTTACTCCGGACAGGGAATCACAGATACGCAGTATTTT. This gives the protein CASSYSGQGITDTQYF.

The V and J genes are TRBV29-1 and TRBJ1-2; 12 nucleotides match TRBD1. V lost 1 base to trimming and J lost 11 bases; unmatched junction nucleotides: 8. Germline V lookup: CDR1 SQVTM, CDR2 ANQGSEA. The CDR3 spans 14 residues. CDR3 residues: CSVEAGTGGVGYTF. CDR3 bases: TGCAGCGTTGAAGCGGGGACAGGGGGCGTAGGTTACACCTTC.